The 21 T cell receptor beta chains below were found in one sample sequenced in a study of blood T cell repertoires in COVID-19 (TCRdb year 2020). Libraries were made using the immunoSEQ multiplex PCR assay. The table comes from immuneACCESS by way of TCRdb, which keeps in-frame sequences with V and J called. Part of the clones is missing from these tables; in studies checked, under half for an unresolved V gene and the rest for unknown reasons. This sample holds some 250,000 clones; over 65% were observed only once. Of the sample, 2.5% to 4% is held by the ten largest clones. Sequences were obtained from peripheral blood. The receptor source for this set is an elderly woman with acute or convalescent COVID-19.

This clone showed up just a few times. J is TRBJ2-5 and V is TRBV7-7, with 9 nucleotides matching TRBD2. The germline V gene encodes CDR1 SSHAT and CDR2 FNYEAQ (reference sequence). CDR3 length equals 17 residues. J gave up 5 bases and V 1 base, and 11 bases lay outside the gene matches. The CDR3 sequence: CASSLVPQAGGRETQYF. In nucleotides, the CDR3 is TGTGCCAGCAGCTTAGTCCCCCAAGCGGGAGGAAGGGAGACCCAGTACTTC.

This clone was found a few times. J is TRBJ2-1 and V is TRBV2; 9 nucleotides line up with TRBD2. The germline V gene has CDR1 SNHLY and CDR2 FYNNEI. The J segment lost 6 bases and the V segment lost 3 bases, leaving 6 bases of the junction unmatched. This CDR3 region has 15 residues. The CDR3 loop reads CASSEEAGGVNEQFF. CDR3 bases: TGTGCCAGCAGTGAGGAAGCGGGAGGAGTCAATGAGCAGTTCTTC.

J is TRBJ1-6 and V is TRBV30; 8 bases are a match to TRBD1. The CDR3 extends over 16 amino acids. With V trimmed by 3 bases and J by 7 bases, 11 bases remained unmatched. Germline V gene data show CDR1 as GTSNPN and CDR2 as SVGIG (reference sequence). In nucleotides, the CDR3 is TGTGCCTGGAGAGTCGGACAGGGCGTTCTGAATTCACCCCTCCACTTT. It is translated as CAWRVGQGVLNSPLHF.

There are a few counts of this clone. This rearrangement joins TRBV19 to TRBJ2-7; 12 nucleotides align to TRBD1. The CDR3 extends over 16 amino acids. Germline assignment: CDR1 LNHDA and CDR2 SQIVND (reference sequence). The ends lost 6 bases at V and 2 bases at J; junction bases unmatched: 8. CDR3 region: CASRLTGQGATYEQYF. In DNA form, the CDR3 reads TGTGCCAGTAGGCTTACGGGACAGGGGGCTACCTACGAGCAGTACTTC.

The chain links TRBV11-1 to TRBJ1-1, with 7 bases fitting TRBD1. J gave up 1 base and V 1 base, and 0 bases lay outside the gene matches. Germline loops: CDR1 SGHAT, CDR2 FQDESV (reference sequence). CDR3 size: 14 residues. The CDR3 spells CASSLDRGNTEAFF. The CDR3 bases are TGTGCCAGCAGCTTAGACAGGGGGAACACTGAAGCTTTCTTT.

The rearrangement joins TRBV19 to TRBJ2-2; 8 positions agree with TRBD1. The CDR3 length is 15 residues. CDR1 is LNHDA and CDR2 is SQIVND in the germline V gene (reference sequence). The junction had 6 bases not matched to a gene; V was cut back by 6 bases and J by 3 bases. CDR3 nucleotide sequence: TGTGCCAGTAGACGACAGGGGAGGTACACCGGGGAGCTGTTTTTT. Its translation is CASRRQGRYTGELFF.

The chain links TRBV18 to TRBJ1-2, with no clear D. The germline V gene has CDR1 KGHSH and CDR2 LQKENI. V lost 2 bases to trimming and J lost 6 bases, with 13 bases between them. CDR3 length equals 14 residues. CDR3 DNA: TGTGCCAGCTCACCATTCTTCCCAGCGGATGGCTACACCTTC. This encodes CASSPFFPADGYTF. The entire variable domain, with the rest obtained from reference TRBV18 and TRBJ1-2, is as follows: NAGVMQNPRHLVRRRGQEARLRCSPMKGHSHVYWYRQLPEEGLKFMVYLQKENIIDESGMPKERFSAEFPKEGPSILRIQQVVRGDSAAYFCASSPFFPADGYTFGSGTRLTVV.

A few counts support this clone. This sequence joins TRBV18 and TRBJ2-3; 8 bases match TRBD1. There are 18 residues in the CDR3. Losses at the gene ends were 3 bases for V and 0 bases for J; bases not matched to a gene: 11. From germline, CDR1 is KGHSH and CDR2 LQKENI. The DNA of the CDR3 is TGTGCCAGCTCACCCCTCCCAACGACAGGGGTAAGCACAGATACGCAGTATTTT. Translation: CASSPLPTTGVSTDTQYF.

The rearrangement joins TRBV18 to TRBJ1-2; weak D call: TRBD1 (5 bases). The CDR3 runs to 17 residues. V was trimmed by 3 bases and J by 2 bases, leaving 19 bases between them. The germline gives CDR1 KGHSH, CDR2 LQKENI. CDR3 protein: CASSPGPLGFKNYGYTF. The CDR3 DNA is TGTGCCAGCTCACCGGGGCCGTTAGGCTTTAAAAACTATGGCTACACCTTC.

This chain joins TRBV23-1 and TRBJ2-2, with D possibly TRBD1 on 6 matching bases. TRBV23-1 is designated an ORF whose function remains uncertain. The V end lost 7 bases, the J end lost 5 bases, and 8 bases lay between the germline ends. The CDR3 is 12 amino acids. CDR3 region: CASTQGTGELFF. The CDR3 DNA sequence: TGCGCCAGCACACAGGGAACCGGGGAGCTGTTTTTT.

This chain connects TRBV6-1 to TRBJ2-7, with 7 bases fitting TRBD2. The ends lost 2 bases at V and 6 bases at J; junction bases unmatched: 7. From germline, CDR1 is MNHNS and CDR2 SASEGT. The CDR3 is 14 residues long. CDR3 sequence: CASSEYAGVVEQYF. Written as DNA, the CDR3 is TGTGCCAGCAGTGAATACGCGGGAGTGGTCGAGCAGTACTTC.

The V gene is TRBV14, the J gene TRBJ1-2, with no clear D. Germline CDR1 SGHDN, CDR2 FVKESK. The CDR3 has 19 amino acids. Trimming left V 1 base short and J 6 bases short, with 27 bases between. The CDR3 is CASSQGPAARIQHRDGYTF. The CDR3 DNA follows: TGTGCCAGCAGCCAAGGTCCGGCGGCGCGAATTCAACACCGGGATGGCTACACCTTC.

The chain couples TRBV9 to TRBJ1-2; 7 positions agree with TRBD1. J gave up 7 bases and V 3 bases, and 9 bases lay outside the gene matches. The germline V gene has CDR1 SGDLS and CDR2 YYNGEE. This CDR3 comprises 14 residues. The CDR3 spells CASSATPTGLGYTF. CDR3 DNA sequence: TGTGCCAGCAGCGCAACCCCGACAGGGCTTGGCTACACCTTC.

This chain connects TRBV6-5 to TRBJ2-7, with TRBD1 matching 7 bases. V trimming: 7 bases; J trimming: 3 bases; junction bases outside the gene matches: 3. The CDR3 spans 12 residues. Germline CDR1 and CDR2: MNHEY and SVGAGI. The CDR3 bases are TGTGCCAGCAAATCAGGGGGCTACGAGCAGTACTTC. Its protein is CASKSGGYEQYF.

V gene TRBV7-9 combines with J gene TRBJ1-1; 9 bases align to TRBD1. Germline-derived CDR1 and CDR2 are SEHNR and FQNEAQ (reference sequence). The CDR3 spans 14 residues. After removal of 2 bases from V and 6 bases from J, the junction contained 4 bases not matched to a gene. The CDR3 DNA sequence: TGTGCCAGCAGCTTACTACAGGGGGCCGCTGAAGCTTTCTTT. Protein sequence: CASSLLQGAAEAFF.

The chain joins TRBV5-1 to TRBJ1-3, with TRBD1 as a possible D gene (6 bases). V shed 3 bases and J shed 9 bases, with 10 bases lying between them. The CDR3 has 12 residues. The germline CDR1 and CDR2 sequences are SGHRS and YFSETQ. DNA of the CDR3: TGCGCCAGCAGCTCCCAGGGGACCACCATATATTTT. Its protein product is CASSSQGTTIYF.

Only one count was recorded for this clone. The CDR3 bases are TGTGCCAGCAGCGTAGCGGGGGGGGTTTACAATGAGCAGTTCTTC. This encodes CASSVAGGVYNEQFF. The chain carries TRBV9 and TRBJ2-1, with TRBD2 matching over 8 bases. The CDR3 loop spans 15 amino acids. V gave up 0 bases and J gave up 4 bases; unmatched junction bases: 3. CDR1 is SGDLS and CDR2 is YYNGEE in the germline V gene.

The chain recombines TRBV27 with TRBJ2-2, with 9 nucleotides matching TRBD1. Losses at the gene ends were 6 bases for V and 2 bases for J; bases not matched to a gene: 7. The CDR3 spans 16 residues. Germline values: CDR1 MNHEY, CDR2 SMNVEV (reference sequence). CDR3 in DNA: TGTGCCAGCAGACCACCGGGACAGGGAAACACCGGGGAGCTGTTTTTT. The encoded protein is CASRPPGQGNTGELFF.

The count of this clone is one. V is TRBV10-2 and J is TRBJ2-7; a possible D gene is TRBD2 (6 bases). Germline V gives CDR1 WSHSY, CDR2 SAAADI. This CDR3 region has 12 residues. The germline V and J ends were trimmed by 7 bases and 3 bases, with 10 bases remaining between them. The CDR3 sequence: CASMGAGYEQYF. The CDR3 region has the DNA TGCGCCAGCATGGGAGCGGGCTACGAGCAGTACTTC.

J is TRBJ2-2 and V is TRBV6-5, with D possibly being TRBD2 (5 bases). In germline, CDR1 is MNHEY, CDR2 SVGAGI. The CDR3 runs to 14 residues. The ends were cut back, 7 bases at V and 1 base at J, with 10 bases in the middle. For the CDR3, the DNA is TGTGCCAGCATGGGGAGACTGAACACCGGGGAGCTGTTTTTT. It yields the protein CASMGRLNTGELFF.

The chain links TRBV10-3 to TRBJ1-6; tentative D call: TRBD1 (6 bases). Germline CDR1 is ENHRY and CDR2 is SYGVKD. Trimming pared 0 bases from V and 7 bases from J, leaving 7 bases between. The CDR3 spans 14 residues. The CDR3 region is CAISESTGNSPLHF. The CDR3 DNA sequence: TGTGCCATCAGTGAGTCTACAGGGAATTCACCCCTCCACTTT.